Each of the 9 T cell receptor beta chains below was sequenced from the same sample in a study of human T cells and chemical hapten exposure. Time point: patch test 1, 2 weeks after DPC sensitization. Treatment here: therapeutic diphenylcyclopropenone sensitization with weekly scalp DPC. TCRdb called the RACE reads again in MiXCR, with one record for every CDR3 protein. The sample lists about 340,000 distinct CDR3 sequences; around 7% were seen once. The sample in question was whole blood, obtained in connection with sensitization to the hapten diphenylcyclopropenone (DPC). Receptors were obtained from a woman in her late teens or twenties with alopecia areata. Some clones in this sample may be carry-over from other donors' samples.

The CDR3 coding sequence is TGTGCCAGCAGTTACTCACGGACAGATCAGCCCCAGCATTTT. Encoded protein: CASSYSRTDQPQHF. This chain joins TRBV6-5 and TRBJ1-5; TRBD1 might be the D (6 bases). V gave up 0 bases and J gave up 5 bases, with 8 bases separating them. Looked up from germline, CDR1 is MNHEY and CDR2 is SVGAGI. The CDR3 is 14 amino acids.

In its sample, this clonotype was seen many times. The chain combines TRBV5-1 with TRBJ2-3; D is ambiguous. The CDR3 is 13 residues long. The germline gives CDR1 SGHRS, CDR2 YFSETQ. Trimming left V 4 bases short and J 4 bases short, with 10 bases between. The CDR3, as DNA: TGCGCCAGCAGCCTTACTGCGGCAGATACGCAGTATTTT. As protein: CASSLTAADTQYF. Using reference TRBV5-1 and TRBJ2-3 for the parts outside the CDR3, the full variable domain is KAGVTQTPRYLIKTRGQQVTLSCSPISGHRSVSWYQQTPGQGLQFLFEYFSETQRNKGNFPGRFSGRQFSNSRSEMNVSTLELGDSALYLCASSLTAADTQYFGPGTRLTVL.

This clonotype was detected only a few times. The rearrangement links TRBV5-1 to TRBJ1-1, with D uncertain. Germline loops: CDR1 SGHRS, CDR2 YFSETQ. The CDR3 is 14 amino acids. V dropped 2 bases and J dropped 4 bases, with 12 bases sitting between them. The CDR3 reads CASSLDGSPTEAFF. The CDR3 DNA is TGCGCCAGCAGCTTAGACGGAAGCCCCACTGAAGCTTTCTTT. The full variable domain, in which reference TRBV5-1 and TRBJ1-1 provide the parts outside the CDR3, is KAGVTQTPRYLIKTRGQQVTLSCSPISGHRSVSWYQQTPGQGLQFLFEYFSETQRNKGNFPGRFSGRQFSNSRSEMNVSTLELGDSALYLCASSLDGSPTEAFFGQGTRLTVV.

This chain links TRBV9 with TRBJ2-3; tentatively, D is TRBD2 (6 bases). The CDR3 has 16 amino acids. Germline lookup yields CDR1 SGDLS and CDR2 YYNGEE. V was trimmed by 4 bases and J by 2 bases, leaving 17 bases between them. CDR3 sequence: CASSPFGGASTDTQYF. The CDR3 DNA sequence: TGTGCCAGCAGCCCCTTCGGCGGGGCCTCCACAGATACGCAGTATTTT.

This clonotype showed up just a few times. The rearrangement uses TRBV27 and TRBJ1-1, with D perhaps TRBD1 (5 bases). CDR1 is MNHEY and CDR2 is SMNVEV in the germline V gene (reference sequence). Trimming stripped 0 bases from V and 7 bases from J, with 9 bases between. The length of the CDR3 is 13 residues. CDR3 loop: CASSLSGPIEAFF. CDR3 nucleotide sequence: TGTGCCAGCAGTTTATCGGGACCCATTGAAGCTTTCTTT.

This sequence joins TRBV20-1 and TRBJ2-7; D may correspond to TRBD1 or TRBD2 (5 bases each). The CDR3 has 14 residues. Germline loops: CDR1 DFQATT, CDR2 SNEGSKA (reference sequence). Trimming pared 3 bases from V and 4 bases from J, leaving 16 bases between. The CDR3 sequence is CSASPGRGAYEQYF. The CDR3 DNA reads as TGCAGTGCTAGCCCTGGAAGGGGAGCTTACGAGCAGTACTTC.

Ten or more counts support this clonotype. This rearrangement joins TRBV29-1 to TRBJ1-2; no definite D call. Germline V CDR1 and CDR2: SQVTM, ANQGSEA. V dropped 0 bases and J dropped 6 bases, with 8 bases sitting between them. This CDR3 is built from 12 residues. As DNA, the CDR3 is TGCAGCGTTGAAGAACAGAGTGATGGCTACACCTTC. It codes for CSVEEQSDGYTF. The full variable domain, completed using reference TRBV29-1 and TRBJ1-2, is SAVISQKPSRDICQRGTSLTIQCQVDSQVTMMFWYRQQPGQSLTLIATANQGSEATYESGFVIDKFPISRPNLTFSTLTVSNMSPEDSSIYLCSVEEQSDGYTFGSGTRLTVV.

This clonotype was seen more than once but under ten times. J is TRBJ1-5 and V is TRBV4-1, with D hard to call. The germline V gene has CDR1 MGHRA and CDR2 YSYEKL. The CDR3 length is 17 residues. V shed 2 bases and J shed 0 bases, with 14 bases lying between them. The CDR3 DNA reads TGCGCCAGCAGCCAACGGGCCCAGCCCTTTAGCAATCAGCCCCAGCATTTT. It yields the protein CASSQRAQPFSNQPQHF.

In DNA, the CDR3 is TGTGCCAGCATTCAGGGTCGCTCCTACAATGAGCAGTTCTTC. It translates to CASIQGRSYNEQFF. The chain recombines TRBV6-4 with TRBJ2-1, with TRBD1 as a possible D gene (5 bases). Germline V CDR1 and CDR2: MRHNA, SNTAGT. Deletions cut 7 bases from V and 0 bases from J, with 10 bases between. CDR3 length: 14 residues.